A single T cell receptor beta chain is shown here with its context. The antigen remains undetermined. The germline CDR1 and CDR2 sequences are KGHSH and LQKENI. The CDR3 extends over 17 amino acids. V lost 3 bases, J lost 2 bases, and 7 bases stayed unmatched. This sample stems from a study of cytomegalovirus exposure and HLA in healthy donors. Study conclusions and caveats: TCR clusters originating in the first cohort tended to co-occur in the 120 validation repertoires, according to a later analysis. As was reported, the classifier diagnosed cytomegalovirus status with high specificity and sensitivity.

Repertoires were generated with immunoSEQ multiplex PCR, while TCRdb's copy carries only in-frame clones and drops some. The sample consists of about 360,000 clones, roughly 89% of them appearing once. The donors formed part of the approximately 120-subject validation cohort, distinct from the roughly 700-subject first cohort. The origin of this receptor is a woman under 30 in good health and CMV-seronegative. Sequencing used PBMCs. The genes are TRBV18 and TRBJ2-6, with TRBD2 matching over 7 bases. CDR3 bases: TGTGCCAGCTCACCGGGAGGGGCTGGTACTGGGGCCAACGTCCTGACTTTC. Residues: CASSPGGAGTGANVLTF.